Shown below are 2 T cell receptor beta chains from a single sample sequenced in a study of blood T cell repertoires in COVID-19. Sequenced by immunoSEQ multiplex PCR; TCRdb stores in-frame clones only, minus some. The repertoire consists of under 400,000 clones, with about 90% occurring once and the leading ten covering approximately 7%. The sequencing input was peripheral blood. The receptors were gathered from a man between 18 and 35 years old with active or convalescent COVID-19.

This rearrangement joins TRBV20-1 to TRBJ2-4; 8 bases are a match to TRBD2. CDR1 is DFQATT, CDR2 SNEGSKA, per germline (reference sequence). There are 14 residues in the CDR3. Trimming removed 3 bases from V and 5 bases from J; junction bases left unmatched: 6. CDR3 coding DNA: TGCAGTGCTAGTTACGCGGGGGGCCAAAACATTCAGTACTTC. It translates to CSASYAGGQNIQYF.

The chain employs TRBV24-1 and TRBJ1-2; maybe TRBD1 (6 bases). This CDR3 is built from 14 residues. Per the germline V gene, CDR1 is KGHDR and CDR2 is SFDVKD. V lost 4 bases, J lost 3 bases, and 11 bases lay in between. This CDR3 reads CATSDLGADYGYTF. CDR3 DNA sequence: TGTGCCACCAGTGACTTGGGGGCGGACTATGGCTACACCTTC.